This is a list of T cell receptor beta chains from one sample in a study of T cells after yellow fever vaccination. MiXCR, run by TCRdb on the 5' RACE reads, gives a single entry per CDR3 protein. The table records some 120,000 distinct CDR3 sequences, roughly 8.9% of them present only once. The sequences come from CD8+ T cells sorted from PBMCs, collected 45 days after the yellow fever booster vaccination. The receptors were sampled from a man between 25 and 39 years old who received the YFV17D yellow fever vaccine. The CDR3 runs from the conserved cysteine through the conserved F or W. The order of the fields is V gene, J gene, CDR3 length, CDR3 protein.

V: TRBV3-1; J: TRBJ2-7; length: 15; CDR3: CASEPTGTLQNEQYF
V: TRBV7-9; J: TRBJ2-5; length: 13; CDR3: CASSLGAGETQYF
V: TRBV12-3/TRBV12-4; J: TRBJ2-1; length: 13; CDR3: CASSWTPYNEQFF
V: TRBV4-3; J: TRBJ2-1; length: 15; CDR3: CASSQGLDILNEQFF
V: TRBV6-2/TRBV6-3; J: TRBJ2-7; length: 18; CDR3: CASSYEGGSAGLDYEQYF
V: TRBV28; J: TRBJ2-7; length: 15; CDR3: CASSWGVDFSYEQYF
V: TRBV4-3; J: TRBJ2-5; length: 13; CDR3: CASSQDWRETQYF
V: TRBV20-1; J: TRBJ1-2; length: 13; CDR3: CSSQGVFDYGYTF
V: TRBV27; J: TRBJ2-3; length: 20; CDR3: CASSSLRVPQTSGRLDTQYF
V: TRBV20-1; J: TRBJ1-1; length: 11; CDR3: CSASLSSEAFF
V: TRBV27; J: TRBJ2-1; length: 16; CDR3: CATQEGTLAGGNEQFF
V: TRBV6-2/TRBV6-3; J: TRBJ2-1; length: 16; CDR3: CASIHRVDPPYNEQFF
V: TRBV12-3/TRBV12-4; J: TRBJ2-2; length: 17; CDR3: CASSLGPSQPNTGELFF
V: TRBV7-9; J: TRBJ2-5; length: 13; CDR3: CASSHRQQETQYF
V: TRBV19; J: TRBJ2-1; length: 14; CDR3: CASSIGRGVTEQFF
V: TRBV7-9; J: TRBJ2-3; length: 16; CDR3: CASSLWGGHDTDTQYF
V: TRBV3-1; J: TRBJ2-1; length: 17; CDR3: CASSQDSAGPLYNEQFF
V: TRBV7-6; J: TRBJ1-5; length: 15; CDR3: CASSPEGVSNQPQHF
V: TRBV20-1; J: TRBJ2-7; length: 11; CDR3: CSARPSYEQYF
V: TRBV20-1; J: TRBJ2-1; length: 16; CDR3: CSASGLAGPAYNEQFF
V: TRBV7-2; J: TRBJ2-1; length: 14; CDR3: CASSVGGSSDEQFF
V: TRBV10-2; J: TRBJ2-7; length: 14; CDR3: CASSESTSGYEQYF
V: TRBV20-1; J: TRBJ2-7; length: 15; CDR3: CSAIMLTSDSYEQYF
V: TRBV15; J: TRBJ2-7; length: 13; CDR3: CATSSSDGYEQYF
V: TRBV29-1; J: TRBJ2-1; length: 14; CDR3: CSVESTALYNEQFF
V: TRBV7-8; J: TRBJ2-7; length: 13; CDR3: CASSVERGRDPYF
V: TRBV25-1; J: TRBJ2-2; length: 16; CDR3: CASSEYVGSYTGELFF
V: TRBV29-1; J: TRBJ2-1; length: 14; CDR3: CSVDSRGTGNEQFF
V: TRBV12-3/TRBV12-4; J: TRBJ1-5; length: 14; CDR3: CASSPDRVDQPQHF
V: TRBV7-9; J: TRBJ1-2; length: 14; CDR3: CASSRSDRAYGYTF
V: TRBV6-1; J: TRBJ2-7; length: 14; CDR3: CASKPQVFSYEQYF
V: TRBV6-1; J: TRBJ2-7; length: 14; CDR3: CASSAGQAMYEQYF
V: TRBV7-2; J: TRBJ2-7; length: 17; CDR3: CASSLAASGSGLYEQYF
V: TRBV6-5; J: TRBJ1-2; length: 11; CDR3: CASSYGVGYTF
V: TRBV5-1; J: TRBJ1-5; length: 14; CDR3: CASSTGTGNQPQHF
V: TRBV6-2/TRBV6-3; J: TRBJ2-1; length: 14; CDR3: CASSLGTNYNEQFF
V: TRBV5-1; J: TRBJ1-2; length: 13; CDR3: CASSFGTYYGYTF
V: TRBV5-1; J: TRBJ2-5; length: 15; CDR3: CASSFRGNGLETQYF
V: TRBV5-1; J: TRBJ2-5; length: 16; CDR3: CASSPPAAGGSETQYF
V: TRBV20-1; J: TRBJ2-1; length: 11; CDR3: CSATEDNEQFF
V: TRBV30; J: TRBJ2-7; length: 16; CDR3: CAWSVRAGGLSYEQYF
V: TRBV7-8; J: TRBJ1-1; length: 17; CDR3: CASSLGVVFGQNTEAFF
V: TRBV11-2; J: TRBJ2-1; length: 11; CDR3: CASRGVHEQFF
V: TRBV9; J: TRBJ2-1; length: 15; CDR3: CASSVSLAGVNEQFF
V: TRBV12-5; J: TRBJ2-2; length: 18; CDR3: CASGLVFEGSRGTGELFF
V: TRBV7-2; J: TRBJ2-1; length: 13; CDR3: CASSSGGPGEQFF
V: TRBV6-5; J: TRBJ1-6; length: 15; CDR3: CASSYGTGGNSPLHF
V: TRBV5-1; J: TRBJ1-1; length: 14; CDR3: CASSLKGQNTEAFF
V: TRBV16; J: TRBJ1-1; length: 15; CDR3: CASSHRDRANTEAFF